This T cell receptor beta chain derives from a study of T cell repertoires in cytomegalovirus infection. For the study at large: HLA-C-restricted CMV epitopes, recently identified, and well-studied HLA-B-restricted ones were used by the study. Matching HLA type, along with CMV infection, was indicated by public TCR beta signatures. Points from the study as a whole: HLA-C-restricted, CMV-specific TCR beta clonotypes were dominant ex vivo.

V was trimmed by 4 bases and J by 0 bases, leaving 15 bases between them. Looked up from germline, CDR1 is MDHEN and CDR2 is SYDVKM. The CDR3 is 17 residues long. In regard to this clonotype: Its antigen is currently unknown.

TCRdb redid the calling of the reads with MiXCR, one entry per CDR3 protein. The data hold hundreds of thousands of distinct CDR3 sequences, with 25% to 35% observed a single time. The rearrangement uses TRBV28 and TRBJ2-2; D ambiguous. The TCR comes from a human donor in good health (CMV status not recorded). Some clones in this sample may be carry-over from other donors' samples. The source material was cultured PBMCs, sampled from culture after CMV antigen stimulation. The CDR3 is CASSSAGARTNTGELFF. CDR3 in DNA: TGTGCCAGCAGTTCCGCCGGAGCCAGGACGAACACCGGGGAGCTGTTTTTT.